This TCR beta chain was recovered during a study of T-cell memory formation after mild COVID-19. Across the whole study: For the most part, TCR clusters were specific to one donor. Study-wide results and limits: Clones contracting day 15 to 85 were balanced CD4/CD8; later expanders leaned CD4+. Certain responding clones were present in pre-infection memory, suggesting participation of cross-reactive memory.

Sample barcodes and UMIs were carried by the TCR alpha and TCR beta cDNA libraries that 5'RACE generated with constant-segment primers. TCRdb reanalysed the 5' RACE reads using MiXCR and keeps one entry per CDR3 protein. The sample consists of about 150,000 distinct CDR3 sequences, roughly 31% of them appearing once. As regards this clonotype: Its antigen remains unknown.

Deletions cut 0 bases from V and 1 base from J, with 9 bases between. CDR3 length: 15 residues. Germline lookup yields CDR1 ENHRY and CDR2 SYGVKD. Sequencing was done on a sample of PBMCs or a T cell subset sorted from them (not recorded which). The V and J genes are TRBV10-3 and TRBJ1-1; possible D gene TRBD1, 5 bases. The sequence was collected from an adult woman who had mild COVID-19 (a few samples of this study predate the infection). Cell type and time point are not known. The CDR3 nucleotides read TGTGCCATCAGTGAGTCGGGCAGGGAGAACACTGAAGCTTTCTTT. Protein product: CAISESGRENTEAFF.